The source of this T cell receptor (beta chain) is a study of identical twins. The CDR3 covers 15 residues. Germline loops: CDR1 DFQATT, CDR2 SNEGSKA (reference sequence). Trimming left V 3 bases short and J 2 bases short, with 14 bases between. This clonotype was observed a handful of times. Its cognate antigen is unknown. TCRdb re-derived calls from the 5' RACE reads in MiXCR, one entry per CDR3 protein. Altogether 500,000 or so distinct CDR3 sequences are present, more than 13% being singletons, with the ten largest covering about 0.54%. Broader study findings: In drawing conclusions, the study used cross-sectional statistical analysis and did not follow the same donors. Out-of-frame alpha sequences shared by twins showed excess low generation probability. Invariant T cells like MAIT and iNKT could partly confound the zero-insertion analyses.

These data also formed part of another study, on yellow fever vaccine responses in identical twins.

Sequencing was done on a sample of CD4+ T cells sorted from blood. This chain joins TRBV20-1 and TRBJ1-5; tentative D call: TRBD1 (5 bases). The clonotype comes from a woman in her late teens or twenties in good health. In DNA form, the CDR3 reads TGCAGTGCTAGGGCGCCCAGGGAAGGCAATCAGCCCCAGCATTTT. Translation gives CSARAPREGNQPQHF.